Listed below are T cell receptor beta chains from one sample, sequenced in a study of T cells expressing NK-cell markers. TCRdb reprocessed the 5' RACE reads and reports one entry per CDR3 protein, with no DNA. The sample totals some 150,000 distinct CDR3 sequences; its top ten clones hold about 12%. Sequencing used blood T cells: a sorted CD56 or NKG2C T cell subset, CD4+ or CD8+ T cells, or bulk PBMC T cells (not recorded which). These receptors originate from a man between 18 and 35 years old in good health. Both conserved end residues are part of each CDR3. Each record gives: V gene, J gene, CDR3 protein.

>TRBV4-3|TRBJ1-1
CASSQGGENTEAFF
>TRBV20-1|TRBJ2-5
CSARDRKETQYF
>TRBV15|TRBJ2-1
CATTSLSNEQFF
>TRBV3-1|TRBJ2-1
CASSHLSAGGGNEQFF
>TRBV12-3/TRBV12-4|TRBJ2-4
CASSPSGMINIQYF
>TRBV7-6|TRBJ2-3
CASSSPRGSGGDTQYF
>TRBV4-1|TRBJ1-1
CASSPTWGNTEAFF
>TRBV7-8|TRBJ2-5
CASRRFGQGGETQYF
>TRBV27|TRBJ2-2
CASSFSIMNTGELFF
>TRBV7-8|TRBJ1-4
CASSSSAGGEKLFF
>TRBV7-6|TRBJ1-2
CASSDVSNYGYTF
>TRBV2|TRBJ2-3
CASTGPRYTDTQYF
>TRBV7-9|TRBJ2-1
CASSLVGTSRYNEQFF
>TRBV25-1|TRBJ2-3
CASRGGLETQYF
>TRBV7-6|TRBJ1-4
CASSIVGTEDEKLFF
>TRBV19|TRBJ1-1
CASSTSMNTEAFF
>TRBV18|TRBJ2-7
CASSLPGFYEQYF
>TRBV12-3/TRBV12-4|TRBJ2-5
CASRHKETQYF
>TRBV2|TRBJ2-1
CASRGGIEQFF
>TRBV6-5|TRBJ2-2
CASSYSGPQITGELFF
>TRBV2|TRBJ2-1
CASRTSGSWDEQFF
>TRBV20-1|TRBJ1-4
CSARMGPDRGWEKLFF
>TRBV19|TRBJ2-1
CASSPVEAYNEQFF
>TRBV20-1|TRBJ2-3
CSARDFGGLTDTQYF
>TRBV29-1|TRBJ2-1
CSALRTDNEQFF
>TRBV12-3/TRBV12-4|TRBJ2-2
CASSLTLRTGNTGELFF
>TRBV30|TRBJ2-3
CAWDLAGGPSSTDTQYF
>TRBV19|TRBJ2-1
CASGTSSYNEQFF
>TRBV10-3|TRBJ2-3
CATNSEKRADTQYF
>TRBV6-5|TRBJ2-3
CASSYGETSTDTQYF
>TRBV30|TRBJ2-3
CAWSDPLVGPLDTQYF
>TRBV20-1|TRBJ2-1
CSARPLTSGPNEQFF
>TRBV12-3/TRBV12-4|TRBJ2-3
CASREAGGSSDTQYF
>TRBV5-4|TRBJ2-7
CASSRDRELHEQYF
>TRBV4-3|TRBJ2-3
CASNAGLAGADTQYF
>TRBV29-1|TRBJ2-7
CSVEAGSNYYEQYF
>TRBV7-8|TRBJ2-1
CASSKGTSGMGNEQFF
>TRBV5-1|TRBJ2-1
CASSLAGLAGVGQFF
>TRBV7-9|TRBJ2-5
CASSFMVGDQETQYF
>TRBV29-1|TRBJ2-7
CSVESQGNYEQYF
>TRBV20-1|TRBJ2-7
CSAPDYQSYEQYF